This T cell receptor beta chain was retrieved from a study of PD-1 blockade in mismatch repair-deficient tumors. Study as a whole: Enrolled about 2013-2016, patients had progressing, pretreated mismatch repair-deficient cancers of 12 to 13 types.

The V gene's germline CDR1 is SGHTA and CDR2 FQGNSA. The CDR3 is 16 amino acids. V gave up 5 bases and J gave up 2 bases; unmatched junction bases: 4. On this clone itself: Antigen unknown.

The repertoire was sequenced with immunoSEQ multiplex PCR; TCRdb's copy has only in-frame clones and lacks some. The sample contains over 75,000 clones, over 70% of which appear only once. Study results and limitations: Tumor-resident clones, often absent from pretreatment blood, expanded after pembrolizumab and then contracted.

TCR sequencing covered a few patients who responded to pembrolizumab. The source is an adult with mismatch repair-deficient cancer. Sequencing used peripheral blood, obtained 12 weeks after starting pembrolizumab. The gene calls are TRBV7-2 and TRBJ2-3, with TRBD2 identical over 13 bases. Here the CDR3 DNA reads TGTGCCAGCAGCACGGGACTAGCGGGGACCACAGATACGCAGTATTTT. Protein: CASSTGLAGTTDTQYF.